The subject of this entry is one T cell receptor (beta chain). Its target is not known. The data are from a study of shared clonotypes between healthy human individuals. Overall study context: Researchers drew samples from a couple of women and a few men aged 18 to 49.

Study results and limitations: Collection of samples was limited to blood; tissue repertoires likely differ. The study generally estimated greater richness for naive than memory subsets.

The assay was immunoSEQ multiplex PCR, and TCRdb's table has in-frame clones only and misses some. Among more than 2 million clones listed, just over 90% were seen once. It was CD45RO-negative cells, positively selected for CCR7, that made up naive CD8 cells, with terminally differentiated effector memory CD45RA+ cells excluded. Trimming removed 5 bases from V and 0 bases from J; junction bases left unmatched: 4. Per germline, CDR1 SEHNR and CDR2 FQNEAQ (reference sequence). The CDR3 has 15 residues. This sequence joins TRBV7-9 and TRBJ2-7; 10 bases align to TRBD2. The sample comprised naive CD8+ T cells from PBMCs. This TCR came from a man aged 18 to 29 in good health. Some clones in this sample may be carry-over from other donors' samples. The CDR3 DNA follows: TGTGCCAGCAGCCCTAGCGGGAGTAGCTCCTACGAGCAGTACTTC. This encodes CASSPSGSSSYEQYF. The full variable domain, completed using reference TRBV7-9 and TRBJ2-7, is DTGVSQNPRHKITKRGQNVTFRCDPISEHNRLYWYRQTLGQGPEFLTYFQNEAQLEKSRLLSDRFSAERPKGSFSTLEIQRTEQGDSAMYLCASSPSGSSSYEQYFGPGTRLTVT.